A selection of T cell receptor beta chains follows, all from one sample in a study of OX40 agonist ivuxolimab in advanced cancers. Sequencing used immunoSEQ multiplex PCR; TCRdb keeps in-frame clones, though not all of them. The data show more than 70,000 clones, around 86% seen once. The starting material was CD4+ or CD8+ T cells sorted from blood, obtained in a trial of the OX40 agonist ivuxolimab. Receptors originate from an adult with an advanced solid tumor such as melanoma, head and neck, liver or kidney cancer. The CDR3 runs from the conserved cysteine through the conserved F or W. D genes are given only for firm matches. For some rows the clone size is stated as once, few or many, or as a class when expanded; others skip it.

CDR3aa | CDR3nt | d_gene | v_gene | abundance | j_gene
CAWSVGTLAKNIQYF | TGTGCCTGGAGTGTGGGGACTCTAGCCAAAAACATTCAGTACTTC | . | TRBV30 | . | TRBJ2-4
CASSYIYTEAFF | TGTGCCAGCAGCTACATTTACACTGAAGCTTTCTTT | . | TRBV7-2 | . | TRBJ1-1
CASSSAGSGSDTQYF | TGTGCCAGCAGCTCCGCGGGGAGTGGGTCAGATACGCAGTATTTT | . | TRBV7-3 | . | TRBJ2-3
CASSLFGTGGIAGELFF | TGCGCCAGCAGCTTGTTTGGGACAGGGGGCATTGCCGGGGAGCTGTTTTTT | TRBD1 | TRBV5-1 | . | TRBJ2-2
CASSYAGELSYNEQFF | TGTGCCAGCAGTTACGCGGGAGAACTGAGCTACAATGAGCAGTTCTTC | TRBD2 | TRBV6-5 | . | TRBJ2-1
CSVEYWTSGTDTQYF | TGCAGCGTTGAATATTGGACTAGCGGCACAGATACGCAGTATTTT | TRBD2 | TRBV29-1 | . | TRBJ2-3
CASSPGRVKETQYF | TGTGCCAGCAGTCCCGGACGGGTAAAAGAGACCCAGTACTTC | . | TRBV27 | . | TRBJ2-5
CASSAGQDSYEQYF | TGCGCCAGCAGCGCGGGACAAGACTCCTACGAGCAGTACTTC | . | TRBV5-1 | . | TRBJ2-7
CASTTPGGGTDTQYF | TGTGCCAGCACAACTCCCGGGGGCGGAACAGATACGCAGTATTTT | . | TRBV6-5 | . | TRBJ2-3
CASSLVSSQPQHF | TGTGCCAGCAGCTTAGTCAGCAGTCAGCCCCAGCATTTT | . | TRBV11-2 | . | TRBJ1-5
CSVTILAGSTDTQYF | TGCAGCGTGACCATACTAGCGGGAAGCACAGATACGCAGTATTTT | TRBD2 | TRBV29-1 | . | TRBJ2-3
CASSAEVEQFF | TGTGCCAGCAGTGCGGAGGTTGAGCAGTTCTTC | . | TRBV2 | once | TRBJ2-1
CASSADSRPTEAFF | TGTGCCAGCAGTGCGGACAGTCGTCCCACTGAAGCTTTCTTT | . | TRBV2 | . | TRBJ1-1
CASSAPVGGGNTGELFF | TGTGCCAGCAGCGCCCCTGTGGGGGGAGGGAACACCGGGGAGCTGTTTTTT | . | TRBV9 | . | TRBJ2-2
CASSQDQGHYGYTF | TGCGCCAGCAGCCAAGATCAGGGGCACTATGGCTACACCTTC | . | TRBV4-1 | . | TRBJ1-2
CASSQISGGLRRLEQYF | TGCGCCAGCAGCCAAATTTCGGGGGGACTAAGGAGGCTCGAGCAGTACTTC | TRBD2 | TRBV4-1 | . | TRBJ2-7
CASRNRGPDTQYF | TGTGCCAGCAGAAATAGGGGCCCAGATACGCAGTATTTT | . | TRBV7-3 | . | TRBJ2-3
CASTESDVDTEAFF | TGCGCCAGCACTGAGTCCGACGTGGACACTGAAGCTTTCTTT | . | TRBV5-1 | . | TRBJ1-1
CASSYGRGASYEQYF | TGTGCCAGCAGTTACGGGCGGGGGGCCTCCTACGAGCAGTACTTC | TRBD2 | TRBV6-5 | . | TRBJ2-7
CASRTGQIGDEQFF | TGCGCCAGCAGGACAGGGCAGATTGGAGATGAGCAGTTCTTC | TRBD1 | TRBV5-1 | . | TRBJ2-1
CASSPNGLAGGSYNEQFF | TGCGCCAGCAGCCCCAACGGACTAGCGGGGGGCTCCTACAATGAGCAGTTCTTC | TRBD2 | TRBV5-1 | . | TRBJ2-1
CASSQGEDGELFF | TGTGCCAGCAGCCAGGGGGAGGACGGGGAGCTGTTTTTT | . | TRBV4-2 | few | TRBJ2-2
CASSFGQGAEELFF | TGTGCCAGCAGCTTCGGACAGGGGGCCGAGGAGCTGTTTTTT | TRBD1 | TRBV7-9 | . | TRBJ2-2
CASSLGLRSSYNEQFF | TGTGCCAGCAGCTTAGGTCTGCGTAGCTCCTACAATGAGCAGTTCTTC | . | TRBV11-2 | . | TRBJ2-1
CAINTGVGAPGEQYF | TGTGCCATCAACACTGGAGTGGGGGCGCCGGGGGAGCAGTACTTC | . | TRBV10-3 | . | TRBJ2-7
CASSQGQGYSYEQYF | TGCGCCAGCAGCCAGGGACAGGGATACTCCTACGAGCAGTACTTC | TRBD1 | TRBV4-3 | . | TRBJ2-7
CASSQGQGASLGYTF | TGTGCCAGCAGCCAGGGACAGGGGGCGTCATTAGGCTACACCTTC | TRBD1 | TRBV7-2 | . | TRBJ1-2
CASNPAGNSGANVLTF | TGTGCCAGCAATCCGGCAGGAAACTCTGGGGCCAACGTCCTGACTTTC | . | TRBV28 | . | TRBJ2-6
CASSHDANTDTQYF | TGCGCCAGCAGCCACGATGCGAACACAGATACGCAGTATTTT | . | TRBV4-3 | . | TRBJ2-3
CASSQDSQGAGGYTF | TGCGCCAGCAGCCAAGATAGCCAGGGGGCAGGAGGCTACACCTTC | TRBD1 | TRBV4-3 | few | TRBJ1-2
CASNSGGTYGYTF | TGTGCCAGCAACTCCGGGGGGACCTATGGCTACACCTTC | . | TRBV21-1 | . | TRBJ1-2
CSVRTPLAYGYTF | TGCAGCGTGCGGACTCCGCTGGCCTATGGCTACACCTTC | . | TRBV29-1 | . | TRBJ1-2
CASSFGGVGLKQYF | TGTGCCAGCAGCTTTGGCGGCGTCGGTTTGAAGCAGTACTTC | . | TRBV5-8 | . | TRBJ2-7
CASSLASGSYNEQFF | TGTGCCAGCAGCTTGGCTAGCGGGAGTTACAATGAGCAGTTCTTC | TRBD2 | TRBV5-4 | . | TRBJ2-1
CASSLRDSYEQYF | TGTGCCAGCAGTCTGAGGGACTCCTACGAGCAGTACTTC | . | TRBV6-6 | . | TRBJ2-7
CASSYRRDSYEQYF | TGTGCCAGCAGTTATAGACGGGACTCCTACGAGCAGTACTTC | . | TRBV6-5 | . | TRBJ2-7
CASSEPGRDTGELFF | TGTGCCAGCAGTGAGCCGGGACGGGACACCGGGGAGCTGTTTTTT | . | TRBV2 | . | TRBJ2-2
CAISGKMGQINTDTQYF | TGTGCCATCAGTGGGAAGATGGGACAGATTAACACAGATACGCAGTATTTT | TRBD1 | TRBV10-3 | . | TRBJ2-3
CASSWGESNQPQHF | TGTGCCAGCAGTTGGGGGGAGAGCAATCAGCCCCAGCATTTT | . | TRBV2 | . | TRBJ1-5
CASSELRGRQTEAFF | TGTGCCAGCAGTGAACTTAGGGGGCGCCAGACTGAAGCTTTCTTT | TRBD1 | TRBV6-1 | . | TRBJ1-1